This T cell receptor beta chain stems from a study of PD-1 blockade in classical Hodgkin lymphoma. Repertoires were generated with immunoSEQ multiplex PCR, while TCRdb's copy carries only in-frame clones and drops some. The data hold fewer than 15,000 clones, with 85% to 90% observed a single time. Each of the patients experienced relapse following autologous stem cell transplantation, and their brentuximab vedotin exposure differed. Germline CDR1 reads SGHRS; CDR2 reads YFSETQ. Trimming removed 2 bases from V and 2 bases from J; junction bases left unmatched: 10. CDR3 length: 18 residues. The V call is TRBV5-1, the J call TRBJ2-5, with 12 bases that match TRBD1. The clonotype comes from a human donor with classical Hodgkin lymphoma. Here the sequenced sample was peripheral blood mononuclear cells (PBMCs), taken at baseline. CDR3 sequence reads: CASSLSGTGGELQETQYF. The CDR3 DNA sequence: TGCGCCAGCAGCTTATCCGGGACAGGGGGCGAGTTACAAGAGACCCAGTACTTC.